Detailed here is one T cell receptor (beta chain). Its specificity is not known. V dropped 2 bases and J dropped 7 bases, with 11 bases sitting between them. Germline CDR1 is MNHEY and CDR2 is SMNVEV (reference sequence). The CDR3 has 13 residues. This specimen belongs to a study of CD8+ T cells in alopecia areata. Study-wide background: The authors scored treated patients' severity by affected scalp percentage. Broader study findings: Mouse data revealed clearer TCR sharing than patient data did, a gap possibly tied to HLA. While patients received tofacitinib, many expanded lesional clones remained present in scalp and blood.

Treatment given: oral pan-JAK inhibitor, 5-10 mg twice daily. Reverse transcribed after extraction, RNA yielded cDNA as the sequencing template. Sequenced by immunoSEQ multiplex PCR; TCRdb stores in-frame clones only, minus some. The sample yields about 190,000 clones, 45% to 75% seen once. This clonotype was obtained from a human donor with alopecia areata. The sample in question was CD4+ T cells sorted from blood, obtained at week 4, from a patient treated with tofacitinib. The chain links TRBV27 to TRBJ1-2; D uncertain. The DNA for the CDR3 is TGTGCCAGCAGTTTACGTGCTTTGGGTGGCTACACCTTC. This gives the protein CASSLRALGGYTF.